This TCR beta chain comes out of a study of OX40 agonist ivuxolimab in advanced cancers. Looking at the study overall: Therapy given before enrollment (anti-PD-1, anti-PD-L1 or anti-CTLA-4) was allowed, and over 35% had some.

Produced via immunoSEQ multiplex PCR; TCRdb's table is partial and in-frame only. The sample holds 40,000 to 60,000 clones, roughly four fifths seen once. CDR3 length equals 17 residues. Germline V lookup: CDR1 SGHDT, CDR2 YYEEEE. J gave up 4 bases and V 1 base, and 10 bases lay outside the gene matches. The source was CD4+ or CD8+ T cells sorted from blood, collected in a trial of the OX40 agonist ivuxolimab. The chain employs TRBV5-6 and TRBJ2-1; the match to TRBD2 covers 8 bases. This TCR came from an adult with an advanced solid tumor such as melanoma, head and neck, liver or kidney cancer. DNA of the CDR3: TGTGCCAGCAGCTTGTTCGTCGGACTAGCTGGGTACAATGAGCAGTTCTTC. Translating it yields CASSLFVGLAGYNEQFF.